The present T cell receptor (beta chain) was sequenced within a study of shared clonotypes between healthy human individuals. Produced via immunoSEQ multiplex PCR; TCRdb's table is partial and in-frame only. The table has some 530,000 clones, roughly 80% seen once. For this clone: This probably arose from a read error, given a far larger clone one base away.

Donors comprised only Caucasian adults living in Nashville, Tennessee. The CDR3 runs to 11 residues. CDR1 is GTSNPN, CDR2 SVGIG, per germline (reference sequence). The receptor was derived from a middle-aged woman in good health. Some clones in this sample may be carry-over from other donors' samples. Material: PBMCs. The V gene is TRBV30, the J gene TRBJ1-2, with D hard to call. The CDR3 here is CARSSPADYTF. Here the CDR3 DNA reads TGTGCCCGGAGTTCTCCCGCGGACTACACCTTC.